This T cell receptor beta chain derives from a study of cytomegalovirus exposure and HLA in healthy donors. The PCR had 60 Vbeta and 13 Jbeta primers. Profiling relied on immunoSEQ multiplex PCR, and the TCRdb table lists in-frame clones only, not all of them. Of 100,000 to 150,000 clones listed, roughly 75% were seen once; the top ten hold more than 1%. CDR3 size: 14 residues. Per the germline V gene, CDR1 is MNHNS and CDR2 is SASEGT. V lost 4 bases and J 2 bases, leaving 11 bases between the germline ends. This TCR came from a female donor in good health and CMV-seronegative. The V call is TRBV6-1, the J call TRBJ1-1; D unresolved. Sequencing was performed on PBMCs. CDR3 in amino acids: CASSVVAANTEAFF. The CDR3, as DNA: TGTGCCAGCAGTGTTGTAGCGGCTAACACTGAAGCTTTCTTT.